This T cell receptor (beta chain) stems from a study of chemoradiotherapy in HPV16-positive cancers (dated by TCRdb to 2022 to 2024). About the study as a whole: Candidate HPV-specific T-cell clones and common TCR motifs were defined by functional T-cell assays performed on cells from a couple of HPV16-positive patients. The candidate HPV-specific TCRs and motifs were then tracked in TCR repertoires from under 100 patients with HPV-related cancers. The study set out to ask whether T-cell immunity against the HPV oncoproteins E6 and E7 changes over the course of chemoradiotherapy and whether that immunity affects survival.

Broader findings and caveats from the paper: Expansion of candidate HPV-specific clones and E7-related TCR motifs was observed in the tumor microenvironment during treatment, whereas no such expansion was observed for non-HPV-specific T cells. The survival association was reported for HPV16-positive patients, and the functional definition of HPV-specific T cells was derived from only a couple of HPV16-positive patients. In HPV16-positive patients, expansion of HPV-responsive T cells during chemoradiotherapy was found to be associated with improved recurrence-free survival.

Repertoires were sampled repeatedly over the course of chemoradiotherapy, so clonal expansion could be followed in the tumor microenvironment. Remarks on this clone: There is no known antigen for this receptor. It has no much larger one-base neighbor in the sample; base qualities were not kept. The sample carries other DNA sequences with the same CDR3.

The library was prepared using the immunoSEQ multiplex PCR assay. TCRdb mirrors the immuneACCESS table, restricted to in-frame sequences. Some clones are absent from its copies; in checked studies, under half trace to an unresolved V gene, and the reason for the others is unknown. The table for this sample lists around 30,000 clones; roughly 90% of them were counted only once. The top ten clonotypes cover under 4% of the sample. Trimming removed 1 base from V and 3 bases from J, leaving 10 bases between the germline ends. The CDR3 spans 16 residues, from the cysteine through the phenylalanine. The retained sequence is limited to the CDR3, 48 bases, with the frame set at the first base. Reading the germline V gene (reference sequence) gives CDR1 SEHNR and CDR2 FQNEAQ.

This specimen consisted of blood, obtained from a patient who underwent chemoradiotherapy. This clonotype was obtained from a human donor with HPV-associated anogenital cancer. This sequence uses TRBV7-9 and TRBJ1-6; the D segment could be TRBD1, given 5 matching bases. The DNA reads TGTGCCAGCAGCTTAGGCCAGGGCTTCTATAATTCACCCCTCCACTTT. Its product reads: CASSLGQGFYNSPLHF.